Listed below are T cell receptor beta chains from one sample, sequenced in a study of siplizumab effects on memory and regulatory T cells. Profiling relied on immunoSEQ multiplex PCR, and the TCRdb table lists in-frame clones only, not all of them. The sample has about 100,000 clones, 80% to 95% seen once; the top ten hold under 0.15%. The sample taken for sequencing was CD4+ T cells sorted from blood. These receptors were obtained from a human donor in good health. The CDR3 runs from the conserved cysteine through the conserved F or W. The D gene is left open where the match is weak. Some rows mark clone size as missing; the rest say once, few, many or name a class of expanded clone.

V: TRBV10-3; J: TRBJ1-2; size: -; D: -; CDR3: CAISGVGQVYGYTF; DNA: TGTGCCATCAGTGGGGTGGGACAAGTTTATGGCTACACCTTC
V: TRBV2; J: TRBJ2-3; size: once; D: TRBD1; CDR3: CARGTGTDTQYF; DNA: TGTGCCAGGGGGACAGGCACAGATACGCAGTATTTT
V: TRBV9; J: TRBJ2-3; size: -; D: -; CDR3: CASSVGGGITDTQYF; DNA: TGTGCCAGCAGCGTAGGTGGGGGGATCACAGATACGCAGTATTTT
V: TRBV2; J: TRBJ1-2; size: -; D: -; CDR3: CASSPQQGYGYTF; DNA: TGTGCCAGCAGTCCTCAACAGGGATATGGCTACACCTTC
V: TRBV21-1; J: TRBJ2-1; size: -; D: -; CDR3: CASRDSPAGTDYNEQFF; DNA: TGTGCCAGCAGGGACTCTCCCGCCGGGACAGATTACAATGAGCAGTTCTTC
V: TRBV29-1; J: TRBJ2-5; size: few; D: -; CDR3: CSVVPQGSGETQYF; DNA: TGCAGCGTTGTCCCCCAGGGGTCGGGAGAGACCCAGTACTTC
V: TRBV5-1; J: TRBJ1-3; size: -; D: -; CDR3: CASSLGSQNSGNTIYF; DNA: TGCGCCAGCAGCTTGGGGAGCCAGAACTCTGGAAACACCATATATTTT
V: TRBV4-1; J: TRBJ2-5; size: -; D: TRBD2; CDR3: CASSQVRAGTSGQETQYF; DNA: TGCGCCAGCAGCCAAGTTCGAGCCGGGACTAGCGGACAAGAGACCCAGTACTTC
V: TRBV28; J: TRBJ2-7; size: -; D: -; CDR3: CASSFATNLKQYF; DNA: TGTGCCAGCAGTTTCGCGACAAACCTAAAGCAGTACTTC
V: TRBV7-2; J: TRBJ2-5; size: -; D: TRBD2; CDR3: CASSLGLAGQETQYF; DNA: TGTGCCAGCAGCTTAGGACTAGCGGGGCAAGAGACCCAGTACTTC
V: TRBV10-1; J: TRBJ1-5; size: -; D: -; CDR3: CASRENRADNQPQHF; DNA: TGCGCCAGCAGGGAGAACCGGGCCGATAATCAGCCCCAGCATTTT
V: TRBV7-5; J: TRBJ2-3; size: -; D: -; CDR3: CVRSSRDRHLNTQYF; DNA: TGTGTCAGAAGCTCCCGGGACAGGCATTTGAATACGCAGTATTTT
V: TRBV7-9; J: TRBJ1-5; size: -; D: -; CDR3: CASSRKGGNQPQHF; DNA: TGTGCCAGCAGCCGGAAGGGGGGCAATCAGCCCCAGCATTTT
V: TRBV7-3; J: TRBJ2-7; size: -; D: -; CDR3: CASSYPGLYSPYEQYF; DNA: TGTGCCAGCAGCTACCCTGGACTATATAGTCCCTACGAGCAGTACTTC
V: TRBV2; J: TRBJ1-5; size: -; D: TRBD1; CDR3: CASSATGGGSNQPQHF; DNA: TGTGCCAGCAGTGCGACAGGGGGGGGCAGCAATCAGCCCCAGCATTTT
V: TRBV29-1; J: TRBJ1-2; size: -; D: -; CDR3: CSVDKGFGYGYTF; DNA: TGCAGCGTTGATAAGGGGTTCGGCTATGGCTACACCTTC
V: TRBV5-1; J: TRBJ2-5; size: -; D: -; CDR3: CASSLAENRAGETQYF; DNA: TGCGCCAGCAGCTTGGCCGAAAACAGGGCGGGCGAGACCCAGTACTTC
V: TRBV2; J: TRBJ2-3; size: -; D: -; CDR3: CASSETRLVDTDTQYF; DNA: TGTGCCAGCAGTGAAACGAGACTAGTCGACACAGATACGCAGTATTTT
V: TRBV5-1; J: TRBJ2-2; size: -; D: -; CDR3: CASSSQSGVTGELFF; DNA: TGCGCCAGCAGCTCCCAGTCAGGGGTGACCGGGGAGCTGTTTTTT
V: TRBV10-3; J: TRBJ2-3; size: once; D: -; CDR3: CAISRSTDTQYF; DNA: TGTGCCATCAGTCGATCCACAGATACGCAGTATTTT
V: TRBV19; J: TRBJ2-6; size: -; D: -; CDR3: CASRSQGSGANVLTF; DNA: TGTGCCAGTAGATCTCAGGGGTCAGGGGCCAACGTCCTGACTTTC
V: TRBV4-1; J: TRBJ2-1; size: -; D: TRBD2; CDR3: CASSHLERGGFNEQFF; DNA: TGCGCCAGCAGCCACCTAGAGCGGGGGGGTTTCAATGAGCAGTTCTTC
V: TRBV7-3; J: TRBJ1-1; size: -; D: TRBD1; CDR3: CASSLGTGVNTEAFF; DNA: TGTGCCAGCAGCTTAGGGACAGGGGTGAACACTGAAGCTTTCTTT
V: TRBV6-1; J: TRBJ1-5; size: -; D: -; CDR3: CASRPLAGTVQPQHF; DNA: TGTGCCAGCAGACCCCTTGCCGGGACGGTTCAGCCCCAGCATTTT
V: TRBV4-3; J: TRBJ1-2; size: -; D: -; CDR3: CASSQGIRDVYGYTF; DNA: TGCGCCAGCAGCCAAGGCATCAGGGATGTCTATGGCTACACCTTC
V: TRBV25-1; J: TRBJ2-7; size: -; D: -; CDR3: CASSERGGTNFREQYF; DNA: TGTGCCAGCAGTGAGCGTGGGGGCACCAACTTCCGCGAGCAGTACTTC
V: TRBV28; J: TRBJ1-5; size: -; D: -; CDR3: CASINLTGRDRPQHF; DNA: TGTGCCAGCATCAACCTAACAGGGAGGGATCGGCCCCAGCATTTT
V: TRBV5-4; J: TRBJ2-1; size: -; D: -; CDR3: CASSLAGLFNEQFF; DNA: TGTGCCAGCAGCTTGGCCGGCCTATTCAATGAGCAGTTCTTC
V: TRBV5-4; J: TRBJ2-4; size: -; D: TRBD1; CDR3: CASSPDGPGQIAKNIQYF; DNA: TGTGCCAGCAGCCCCGACGGGCCGGGACAGATAGCCAAAAACATTCAGTACTTC
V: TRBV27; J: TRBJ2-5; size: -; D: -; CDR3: CASGQETQYF; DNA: TGTGCCAGCGGACAAGAGACCCAGTACTTC
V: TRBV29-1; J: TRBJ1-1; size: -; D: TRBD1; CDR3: CSVAPGQGGAFF; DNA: TGCAGCGTGGCCCCGGGACAGGGGGGAGCTTTCTTT